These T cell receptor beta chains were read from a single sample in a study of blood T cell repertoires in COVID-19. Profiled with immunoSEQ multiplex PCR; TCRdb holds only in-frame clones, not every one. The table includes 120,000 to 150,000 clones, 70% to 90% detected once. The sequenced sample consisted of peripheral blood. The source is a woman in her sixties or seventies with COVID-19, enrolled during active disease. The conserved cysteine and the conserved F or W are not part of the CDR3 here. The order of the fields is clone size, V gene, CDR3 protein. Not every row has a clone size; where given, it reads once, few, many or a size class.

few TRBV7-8 ASSSSDRGLGTEAF
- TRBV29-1 SVVNRADSSHLNYGYT
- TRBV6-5 APQLGAPYEQY
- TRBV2 ASSEAATGEETQY
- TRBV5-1 ASSPTGQPQH
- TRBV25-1 ASSDRTGVQETQY
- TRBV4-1 ASSRGGTRQYGYT
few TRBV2 ASLSVSRVEAF
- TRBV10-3 AISSIAGGPGTDTQY
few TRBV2 ASSDLLNSGGYT
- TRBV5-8 ASSLGWGTGAEAF
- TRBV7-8 ASSVPTGDKAGNTIY
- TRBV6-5 ASTRTGRTEAF
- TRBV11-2 ASSLDQALAAETQY
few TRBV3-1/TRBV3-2 ASSQSGLAGADTQY
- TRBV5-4 ASSPTGTEGSPLH
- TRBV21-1 ASSTRNPTRPDSGANVLT
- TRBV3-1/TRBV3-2 ASSQDAALTEAF
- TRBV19 ASSIARDTVRGYT
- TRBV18 ASSPRLNTEAF
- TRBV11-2 ASGYGQGIEAF
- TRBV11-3 ASSLGLPGTDTQY
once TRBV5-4 ASSSEPATYNEQF
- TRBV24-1 ATSARLTGDTQY
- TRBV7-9 ASSLGGGVEQY
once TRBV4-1 ASSQGLPVGSEQF
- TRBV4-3 ASSQDLGQGRNGYT
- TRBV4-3 ASSQYSAGDEKLF
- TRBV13 ASSLALLAGAMDTQY
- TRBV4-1 ASSQDKGALWNSPLH
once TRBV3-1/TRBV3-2 ASSLPGIFSGAF
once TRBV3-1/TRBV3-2 ASSHQDRAGNTIY
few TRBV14 ASSQDGPGAGELF
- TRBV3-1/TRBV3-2 ASSRDRRWNTEAF
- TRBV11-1 ASSLERAGFEQY
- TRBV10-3 AISEADRASGKLF
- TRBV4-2 ASSQVGVGTEAF
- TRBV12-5 ASGGNPGGRQETQY
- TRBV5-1 ASSLAGQGDTEAF
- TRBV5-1 ASSPSRDRGLGEQY
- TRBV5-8 ASSLGVSGSTDTQY
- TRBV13 ASSFPDRSPPHTGELF
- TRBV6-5 ASMTGGRFYEQY